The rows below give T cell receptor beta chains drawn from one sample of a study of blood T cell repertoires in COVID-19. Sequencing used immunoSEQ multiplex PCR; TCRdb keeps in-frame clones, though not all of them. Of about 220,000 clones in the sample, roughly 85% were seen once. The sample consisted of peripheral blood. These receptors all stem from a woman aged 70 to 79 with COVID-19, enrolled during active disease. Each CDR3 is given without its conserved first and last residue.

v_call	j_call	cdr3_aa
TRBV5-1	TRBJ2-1	ASSVLGGEQF
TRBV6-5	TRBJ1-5	ASSSRDRDGQPQH
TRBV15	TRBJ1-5	ATSRVGQQNQPQH
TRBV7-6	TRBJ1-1	ASSPTQGVNTEAF
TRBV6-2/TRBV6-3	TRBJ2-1	ASSRDSYNEQF
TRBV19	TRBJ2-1	ASRPPGLGFYNEQF
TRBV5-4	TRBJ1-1	ASSLAGENTEAF
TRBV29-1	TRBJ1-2	SVRVGGNYGYT
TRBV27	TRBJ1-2	ASSGQGASNLRGYT
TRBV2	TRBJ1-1	ASRTTEYTEAF
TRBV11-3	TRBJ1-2	ASSLGPGGDYGYT
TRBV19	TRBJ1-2	ASSIAEGYT
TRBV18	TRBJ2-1	ASVGTREYNEQF
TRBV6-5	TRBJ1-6	ASSLRQEIPPLH
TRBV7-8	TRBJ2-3	ASSVAQGLAGVNTQY
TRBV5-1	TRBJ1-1	ASSLDAGYNTEAF
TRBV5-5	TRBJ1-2	ASSLGDRVGYT
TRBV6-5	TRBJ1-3	ASSPTGSSGNTIY
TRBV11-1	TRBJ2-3	ASSLGRGGRADTQY
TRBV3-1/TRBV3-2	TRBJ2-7	ASSQGQVSYEQY
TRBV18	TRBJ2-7	ASSAGDSGIYEQY
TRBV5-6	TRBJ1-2	ASSSFFVAASRYGYT
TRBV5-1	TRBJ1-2	ASSLEGGNYGYT
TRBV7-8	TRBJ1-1	ASSLESWTEAF
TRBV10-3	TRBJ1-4	ASRQDRGAGEKLF
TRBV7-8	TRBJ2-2	ASSARDRGTGELF
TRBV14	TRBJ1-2	ASSHYRQGHYGYT
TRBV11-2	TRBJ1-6	ASSSDRDSPLH
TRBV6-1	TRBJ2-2	ASSERGIGELF
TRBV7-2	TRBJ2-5	ASSSVAGAQETQY
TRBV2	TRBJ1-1	ASRGTGLYTEAF
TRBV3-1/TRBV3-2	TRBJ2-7	ASSQDWRTSGKVEQY
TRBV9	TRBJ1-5	ASSSREGLYSNQPQH
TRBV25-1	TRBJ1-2	ASRTSGGSDYGYT
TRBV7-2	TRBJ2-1	ASSPDRPSYNEQF
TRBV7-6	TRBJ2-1	ASSPGTGDYNEQF
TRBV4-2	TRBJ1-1	ASSQVGRSNTEAF
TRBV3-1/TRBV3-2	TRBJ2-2	ASSLLRDRGGSTGELF
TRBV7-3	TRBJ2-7	ASSLRFLRYEQY
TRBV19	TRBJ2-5	ASSIGLAQETQY
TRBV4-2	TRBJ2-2	ASSQHSGGADTGELF
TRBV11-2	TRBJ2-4	ASSLDSGIAKNIQY
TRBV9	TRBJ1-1	ASSPRARYTEAF
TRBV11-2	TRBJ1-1	ASSLRATDRNTEAF
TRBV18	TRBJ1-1	ASSPRGNTEAF
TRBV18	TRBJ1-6	ASSSSGQYNSPLH
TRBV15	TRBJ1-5	ATSRGSRGINQPQH
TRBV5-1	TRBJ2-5	ASSLEGRGRETQY
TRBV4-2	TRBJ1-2	ASSQTMTGPYGYT
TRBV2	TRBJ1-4	ASSEVGGLRREKLF
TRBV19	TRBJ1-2	ASSSRDLSGYT
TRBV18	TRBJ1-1	ASSPQKNTEAF
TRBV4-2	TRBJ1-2	ASSQEHAMTRYGYT
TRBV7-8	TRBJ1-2	ASSPDRDHYT
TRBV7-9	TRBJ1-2	ASSLFSVAPSGYT
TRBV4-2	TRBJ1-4	ASSQGLNEKLF
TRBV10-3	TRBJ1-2	AIQGTDYGYT
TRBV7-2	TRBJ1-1	ASSQTGAGTEAF
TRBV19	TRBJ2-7	ASSMGGGRTSYEQY
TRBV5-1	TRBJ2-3	ASSLGTSGGGADTQY